This T cell receptor (beta chain) emerged from a study of CD4 and CD8 cells across lung adenocarcinoma regions. Of note for this clonotype: This may be a read error: a much more frequent sequence differs by one nucleotide.

A single record per CDR3 protein comes from TCRdb applying MiXCR to the PCR reads. The repertoire holds 12,000 or so distinct CDR3 sequences, with 40% to 50% as singletons. With V trimmed by 5 bases and J by 10 bases, 10 bases remained unmatched. The CDR3 spans 15 residues. Localized lung adenocarcinoma, a non-small cell lung cancer, affected the donors. The receptor was isolated from a male donor with lung adenocarcinoma. The CD4 and CD8 labels of this study may be unreliable. The specimen sequenced was CD8+ T cells from the margin of a lung tumor. This chain uses TRBV12-3 or TRBV12-4 with TRBJ2-1; 11 bases agree with TRBD2. CDR3 protein: CASSLRLAGTYEQFF. In nucleotides, the CDR3 is TGTGCCAGCAGTCTGAGACTAGCGGGGACCTACGAGCAGTTCTTC.